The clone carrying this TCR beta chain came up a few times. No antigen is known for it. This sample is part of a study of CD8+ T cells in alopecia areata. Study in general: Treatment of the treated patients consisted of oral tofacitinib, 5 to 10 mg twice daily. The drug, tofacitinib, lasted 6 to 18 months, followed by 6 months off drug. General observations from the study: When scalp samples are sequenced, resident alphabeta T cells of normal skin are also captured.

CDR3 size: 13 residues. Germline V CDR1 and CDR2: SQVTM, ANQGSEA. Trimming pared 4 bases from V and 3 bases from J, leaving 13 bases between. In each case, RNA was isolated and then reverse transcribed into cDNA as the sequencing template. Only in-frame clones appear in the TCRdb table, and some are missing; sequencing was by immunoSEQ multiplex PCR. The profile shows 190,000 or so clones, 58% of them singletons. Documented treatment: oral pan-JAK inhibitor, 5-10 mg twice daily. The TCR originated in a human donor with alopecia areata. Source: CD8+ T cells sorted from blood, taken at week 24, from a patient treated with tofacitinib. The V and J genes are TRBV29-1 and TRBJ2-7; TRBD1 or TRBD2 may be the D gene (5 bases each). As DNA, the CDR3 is TGCAGCGTTGTGTGGGGGACGGACTACGAGCAGTACTTC. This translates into CSVVWGTDYEQYF.